What follows are 22 T cell receptor beta chains derived from one specimen sequenced in a study of CD8 T cells in ankylosing spondylitis. TCRdb recomputed calls from the 5' RACE reads with MiXCR, one row per CDR3 protein. The data hold 310,000 or so distinct CDR3 sequences, with 15% to 20% observed a single time. Sequencing was carried out using blood, either unsorted or a sorted T cell fraction (not recorded which). These TCRs come from a male donor with ankylosing spondylitis or in good health (not recorded which).

This clonotype was counted ten times or more. The V and J genes are TRBV7-6 and TRBJ1-2; tentative D call: TRBD1 (6 bases). The V end was cut by 4 bases, the J end by 7 bases, with 19 bases between. CDR1 and CDR2 (germline): SGHVS, FNYEAQ. CDR3 length equals 15 residues. CDR3 residues: CASSSVQGPGGGYTF. CDR3 DNA: TGTGCCAGCAGCTCGGTCCAGGGGCCGGGAGGTGGCTACACCTTC.

At least ten counts were recorded for this clonotype. This chain connects TRBV12-3 or TRBV12-4 to TRBJ2-1, with 8 bases matching TRBD2. The CDR3 runs to 13 residues. V dropped 7 bases and J dropped 6; count of bases not matched to a gene: 5. In DNA form, the CDR3 reads TGTGCCAGCAAAAATAGCGGGACCAATGAGCAGTTCTTC. It encodes CASKNSGTNEQFF.

The chain uses TRBV3-1 and TRBJ1-1; tentative D call: TRBD1 (6 bases). The CDR3 has 15 residues. The V gene lost 0 bases and the J gene lost 5 bases, with 13 bases spanning the gap. Germline CDR1 and CDR2: LGHDT and YNNKEL (reference sequence). The CDR3 sequence: CASSQEQGGWTEAFF. The CDR3 coding sequence is TGTGCCAGCAGCCAAGAACAGGGAGGATGGACTGAAGCTTTCTTT.

The chain recombines TRBV6-1 with TRBJ1-1; TRBD1 agrees at 9 bases. V was pared by 6 bases and J by 2 bases, with 4 bases of the junction left unmatched. CDR1 is MNHNS, CDR2 SASEGT, per germline. The CDR3 consists of 14 residues. The CDR3 bases are TGTGCCAGCAGACGGGACAGGGCAAACACTGAAGCTTTCTTT. Its protein product is CASRRDRANTEAFF.

V and J are TRBV20-1 and TRBJ2-7, with no clear D. This CDR3 region has 12 residues. Germline CDR1 reads DFQATT; CDR2 reads SNEGSKA (reference sequence). Trimming stripped 8 bases from V and 2 bases from J, with 13 bases between. This CDR3 is CSPHQSPYEQYV. The CDR3 DNA reads TGCAGTCCACACCAAAGCCCCTACGAGCAGTACGTC.

V usage is TRBV28 and J usage is TRBJ2-7, with 8 bases fitting TRBD2. Germline V gives CDR1 MDHEN, CDR2 SYDVKM. This CDR3 is built from 14 residues. V dropped 5 bases and J dropped 2; count of bases not matched to a gene: 5. CDR3 loop: CASSPPGGTYEQYV. CDR3 DNA sequence: TGTGCCAGCAGTCCCCCGGGAGGGACCTACGAGCAGTACGTC.

This clonotype showed up just a few times. The rearrangement joins TRBV5-1 to TRBJ2-5, with D possibly being TRBD2 (7 bases). Germline-derived CDR1 and CDR2 are SGHRS and YFSETQ. The CDR3 length is 15 residues. Between the trimmed V and J ends, which lost 4 bases and 2 bases, there was a span of 15 bases. The CDR3 loop reads CASSAAGAGQETQYF. The CDR3 DNA reads as TGCGCCAGCAGCGCGGCGGGGGCGGGTCAAGAGACCCAGTACTTC.

This chain uses TRBV5-1 with TRBJ1-1; D is possibly TRBD1 (6 bases). The CDR3 has 13 residues. Germline V lookup: CDR1 SGHRS, CDR2 YFSETQ. Trimming took 1 base from V and 7 from J, leaving 11 bases between them. CDR3 region: CASSLSQGLEAFF. In DNA, the CDR3 is TGCGCCAGCAGCTTGTCACAGGGACTTGAAGCTTTCTTT.

The genes are TRBV7-6 and TRBJ2-3, with 10 positions matching TRBD2. Germline CDR1 reads SGHVS; CDR2 reads FNYEAQ. The CDR3 spans 16 residues. V shed 2 bases, J shed 4 bases, and the junction held 6 bases outside the gene matches. The CDR3: CASSLRPSGSADTQYF. In DNA, the CDR3 is TGTGCCAGCAGCTTAAGGCCTAGCGGGAGCGCAGATACGCAGTATTTT.

The sample holds a few counts of this clonotype. The CDR3 DNA sequence: TGCAGCGCGGGGGCGGGGCGAGCCAAAAACATTCAGTACTTC. The encoded protein is CSAGAGRAKNIQYF. This chain uses TRBV29-1 with TRBJ2-4, with D possibly called TRBD1 or TRBD2 (6 bases each). This CDR3 comprises 14 residues. CDR1 and CDR2 (germline): SQVTM, ANQGSEA. Trimming left V 7 bases short and J 0 bases short, with 13 bases between.

This clonotype has ten or more counts. The chain recombines TRBV28 with TRBJ2-7, with D hard to call. V gave up 4 bases and J gave up 3 bases, with 7 bases separating them. Germline V gene sequence: CDR1 MDHEN, CDR2 SYDVKM. The CDR3 covers 12 residues. Here the CDR3 DNA reads TGTGCCAGCAGTTCACTGGGCTACGAGCAGTACGTC. Residues: CASSSLGYEQYV.

This clonotype was seen ten or more times. At one boundary the junction diverges from the germline segment, which might be a read error. The J gene is TRBJ1-5, the V gene TRBV5-1; 7 bases are a match to TRBD1. The CDR3 runs 14 residues. Germline V lookup: CDR1 SGHRS, CDR2 YFSETQ. The CDR3 DNA sequence: TGTGCCAGCAGCTTAGGGACAGGCAATCAGCCCCAGCATTTT. Translation gives CASSLGTGNQPQHF.

The chain is built from TRBV5-1 and TRBJ2-7, with TRBD1 matching 8 bases. The CDR3 is 14 amino acids. The germline V gene has CDR1 SGHRS and CDR2 YFSETQ. After removal of 0 bases from V and 6 bases from J, the junction contained 5 bases not matched to a gene. The CDR3 nucleotides read TGCGCCAGCAGCTTGGATCAGGGGGCTAGCGAGCAGTACGTC. It translates to CASSLDQGASEQYV.

The chain combines TRBV6-1 with TRBJ2-3; maybe TRBD2 (5 bases). The length of the CDR3 is 16 residues. V lost 6 bases and J 7 bases, leaving 23 bases between the germline ends. CDR1 is MNHNS, CDR2 SASEGT, per germline. The CDR3 region has the DNA TGTGCCAGCAGCGAATTTGGTAGCGAGATTATAAATACGCAGTATTTT. Translated: CASSEFGSEIINTQYF.

J is TRBJ2-3 and V is TRBV28; no clear D. Germline-derived CDR1 and CDR2 are MDHEN and SYDVKM. Trimming left V 2 bases short and J 1 base short, with 10 bases between. There are 15 residues in the CDR3. Written as DNA, the CDR3 is TGTGCCAGCAGTTTAGCGGCGGACCGCACAGATACGCAGTATTTT. This sequence encodes CASSLAADRTDTQYF.

This clonotype was seen a few times. The chain is built from TRBV5-6 and TRBJ2-3, with D possibly being TRBD1 (6 bases). CDR3 length: 14 residues. Between the trimmed V and J ends, which lost 4 bases and 5 bases, there was a span of 14 bases. Germline CDR1 reads SGHDT; CDR2 reads YYEEEE. The CDR3 nucleotides read TGTGCCAGCAGCGCCACAGGGCTTGGAGATACGCAGTATTTT. This translates into CASSATGLGDTQYF.

This clonotype has just a few counts. This chain joins TRBV5-1 and TRBJ1-2; TRBD1 matches 7 bases. The CDR3 length is 14 residues. Germline CDR1 is SGHRS and CDR2 is YFSETQ. The ends lost 4 bases at V and 4 bases at J; junction bases unmatched: 7. The CDR3 loop is CASSPGQPLYGYTF. DNA of the CDR3: TGCGCCAGCAGCCCGGGACAGCCCCTCTATGGCTACACCTTC.

This clonotype has just a few counts. This chain connects TRBV5-1 to TRBJ2-3, with TRBD2 identical over 12 bases. J was trimmed by 0 bases and V by 3 bases; bases with no gene match: 2. The CDR3 contains 16 residues. The germline V gene encodes CDR1 SGHRS and CDR2 YFSETQ. The CDR3 nucleotides read TGCGCCAGCAGCTCCGGACTAGCGGGAAGCACAGATACGCAGTATTTT. Translating gives CASSSGLAGSTDTQYF.

J is TRBJ2-3 and V is TRBV5-1; D is undetermined. The germline gives CDR1 SGHRS, CDR2 YFSETQ. V was pared by 1 base and J by 0 bases, with 9 bases between. The CDR3 sequence is 15 residues long. CDR3 sequence: CASSLSVASTDTQYF. CDR3 bases: TGCGCCAGCAGCTTGTCGGTCGCTAGCACAGATACGCAGTATTTT.

The chain employs TRBV29-1 and TRBJ2-1; D is undetermined. Per germline, CDR1 SQVTM and CDR2 ANQGSEA. The V gene lost 2 bases and the J gene lost 3 bases, with 5 bases spanning the gap. The CDR3 loop spans 12 amino acids. The CDR3 nucleotides are TGCAGCGTTGAAAGGGACTACAATGAGCAGTTCTTC. This codes for CSVERDYNEQFF.

The rearrangement uses TRBV5-1 and TRBJ2-7; TRBD1 matches 10 bases. Germline V gene data show CDR1 as SGHRS and CDR2 as YFSETQ. V trimming: 4 bases; J trimming: 5 bases; junction bases outside the gene matches: 6. The CDR3 covers 14 residues. As DNA, the CDR3 is TGCGCCAGCAGCCTGGGACAGGGGCGAGACGAGCAGTACGTC. Translated: CASSLGQGRDEQYV.

This clonotype was seen many times. The genes are TRBV28 and TRBJ2-7; 7 bases map to TRBD1. CDR1 MDHEN and CDR2 SYDVKM come from the germline V gene. The V segment lost 3 bases and the J segment 6 bases; nucleotides outside the gene matches: 8. The CDR3 has 14 residues. CDR3 nucleotides: TGTGCCAGCAGTTTGTCCAAAACAGGGGTCGAGCAGTACGTC. Its protein product is CASSLSKTGVEQYV.